This T cell receptor (beta chain) came from a study of identical twins. Study conclusions and caveats: The study reached conclusions through statistical analysis that was cross-sectional, not following the same donors.

The donor group consisted entirely of healthy Caucasians. TCRdb passed the 5' RACE reads through MiXCR, listing each CDR3 protein once. The sample lists about 210,000 distinct CDR3 sequences, less than 9.5% occurring once. As concerns this clonotype: What it binds is unknown.

Trimming at V came to 1 base and at J to 10 bases, leaving 10 bases not matched to a gene. The CDR3 covers 15 residues. The germline V gene encodes CDR1 SEHNR and CDR2 FQNEAQ (reference sequence). The material sequenced was memory (CD45RO+) T cells sorted from blood. The chain employs TRBV7-9 and TRBJ2-1; 7 bases line up with TRBD1. This TCR derives from a woman aged 18-29 years in good health. The CDR3 is CASSLVGLAGGEQFF. In DNA, the CDR3 is TGTGCCAGCAGCTTAGTAGGTTTGGCAGGGGGAGAGCAGTTCTTC.